The T cell receptor beta chain under discussion was sequenced for a study of T cells expressing NK-cell markers. On the study more broadly: Researchers got TCR beta repertoires out of sorted CD3+CD56+NKG2C+, CD3+CD56+NKG2C- and CD3+CD56-NKG2C+ T cells. Study-level results: These clonotypes also led the CD3+CD56-NKG2C+ fraction in a handful of donors.

UMIs accompanied the 5'RACE template switching by which TCR beta cDNA was made. From the 5' RACE reads, TCRdb lists one entry per CDR3 protein and no DNA. The sample features 250,000 to 300,000 distinct CDR3 sequences, with 4.2% in its top ten. Concerning this clonotype itself: Its antigen is not known.

The germline gives CDR1 LGHNA, CDR2 YSLEER. This CDR3 has 16 amino acids. The sequenced sample consisted of blood T cells: a sorted CD56 or NKG2C T cell subset, CD4+ or CD8+ T cells, or bulk PBMC T cells (not recorded which). This chain connects TRBV4-3 to TRBJ2-7; TCRdb outputs TRBD1, but without DNA this stays unchecked. The sequence was obtained from a woman aged 18 to 75 in good health. The CDR3 here is CASSQEWARGGPEQYF.